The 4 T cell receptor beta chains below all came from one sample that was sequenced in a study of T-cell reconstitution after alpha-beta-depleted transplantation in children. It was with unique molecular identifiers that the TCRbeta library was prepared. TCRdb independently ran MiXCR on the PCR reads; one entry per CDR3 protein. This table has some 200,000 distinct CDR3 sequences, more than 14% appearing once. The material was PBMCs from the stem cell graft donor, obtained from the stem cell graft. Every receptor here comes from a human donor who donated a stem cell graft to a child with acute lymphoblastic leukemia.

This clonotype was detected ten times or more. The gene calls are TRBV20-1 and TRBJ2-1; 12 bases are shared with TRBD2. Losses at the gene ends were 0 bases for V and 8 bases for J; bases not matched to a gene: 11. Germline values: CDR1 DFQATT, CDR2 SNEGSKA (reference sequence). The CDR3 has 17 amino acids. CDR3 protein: CSARDRLAGARVDEQFF. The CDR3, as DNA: TGCAGTGCTAGAGATCGACTAGCGGGAGCTCGGGTAGATGAGCAGTTCTTC.

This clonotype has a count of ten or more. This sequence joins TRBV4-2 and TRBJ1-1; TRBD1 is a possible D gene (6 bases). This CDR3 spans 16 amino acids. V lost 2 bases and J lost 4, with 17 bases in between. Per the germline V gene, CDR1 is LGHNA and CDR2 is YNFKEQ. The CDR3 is CASSQRSGGWGTEAFF. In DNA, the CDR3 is TGTGCCAGCAGCCAAAGGAGTGGGGGCTGGGGCACTGAAGCTTTCTTT.

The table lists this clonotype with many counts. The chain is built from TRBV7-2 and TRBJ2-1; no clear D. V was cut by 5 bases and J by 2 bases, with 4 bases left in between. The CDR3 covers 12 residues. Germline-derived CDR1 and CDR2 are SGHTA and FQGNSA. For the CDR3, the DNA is TGTGCCAGCAGCGCCACCTACAATGAGCAGTTCTTC. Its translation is CASSATYNEQFF.

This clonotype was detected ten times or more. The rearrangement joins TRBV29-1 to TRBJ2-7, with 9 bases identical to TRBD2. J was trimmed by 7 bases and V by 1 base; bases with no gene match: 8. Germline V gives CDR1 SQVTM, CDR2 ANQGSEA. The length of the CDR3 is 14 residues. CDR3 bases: TGCAGCGTTGAAGTGGCTAGCGGGGCTGGTGAGCAGTACTTC. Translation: CSVEVASGAGEQYF.